This T cell receptor beta chain was sequenced in a study of blood T cell repertoires in COVID-19. Study context: COVID-19 samples, acute and convalescent, were from the United States, Italy and Spain. From T cells, B-cell-depleted T cells, or PBMCs came the material, which was cDNA or gDNA.

This clone was observed a few times. Germline V lookup: CDR1 SQVTM, CDR2 ANQGSEA. Trimming cost V 0 bases and J 12 bases, with 23 bases left between them. The CDR3 has 15 amino acids. Original data processing: Scientists estimated how many nucleated cells there were by amplifying reference gene primers. The data were produced by immunoSEQ multiplex PCR, yet TCRdb's version contains in-frame clones alone and is incomplete. The DNA was the basis for D and trimming; V, J and clone size are from that table. The sample lists 370,000 or so clones, 81% occurring once. Sequenced input: peripheral blood. This clonotype was obtained from a human donor with acute or convalescent COVID-19. The donor label of this sample is uncertain. The chain links TRBV29-1 to TRBJ1-2, with D possibly TRBD1 on 5 matching bases. The CDR3 nucleotides are TGCAGCGTTGAAGATAGCCCAGGGCACCTGAAGTCTAACACCTTC. Encoded protein: CSVEDSPGHLKSNTF.